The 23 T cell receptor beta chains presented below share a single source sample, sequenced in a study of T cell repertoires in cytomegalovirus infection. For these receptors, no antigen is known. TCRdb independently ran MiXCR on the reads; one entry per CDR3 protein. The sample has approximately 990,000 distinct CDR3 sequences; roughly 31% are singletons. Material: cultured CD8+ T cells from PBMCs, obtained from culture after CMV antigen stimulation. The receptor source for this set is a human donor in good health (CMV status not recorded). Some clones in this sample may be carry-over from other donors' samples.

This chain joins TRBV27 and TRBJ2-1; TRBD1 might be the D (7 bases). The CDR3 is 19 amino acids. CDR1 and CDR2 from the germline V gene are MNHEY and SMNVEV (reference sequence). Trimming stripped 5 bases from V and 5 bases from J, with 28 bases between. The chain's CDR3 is CASSLTGPTLARGNNEQFF. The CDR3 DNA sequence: TGTGCCAGCAGTCTGACAGGGCCAACCTTGGCGCGGGGCAACAATGAGCAGTTCTTC.

CDR3 residues: CASSQIEALAKNIQYF. In DNA form, the CDR3 reads TGTGCCAGCTCACAAATAGAGGCCTTAGCCAAAAACATTCAGTACTTC. V usage is TRBV18 and J usage is TRBJ2-4; D unclear. From germline, CDR1 is KGHSH and CDR2 LQKENI. The CDR3 loop spans 16 amino acids. V dropped 4 bases and J dropped 0 bases, with 13 bases sitting between them.

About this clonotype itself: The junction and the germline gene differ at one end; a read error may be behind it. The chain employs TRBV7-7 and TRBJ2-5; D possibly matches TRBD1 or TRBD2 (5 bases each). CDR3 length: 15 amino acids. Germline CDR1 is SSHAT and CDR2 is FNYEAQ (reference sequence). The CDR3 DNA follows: TGTGCTAGCAGCTCTAGCATGACAGAGGGAGAGACCCAGTACTTC. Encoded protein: CASSSSMTEGETQYF. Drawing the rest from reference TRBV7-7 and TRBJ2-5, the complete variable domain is GAGVSQSPRYKVTKRGQDVTLRCDPISSHATLYWYQQALGQGPEFLTYFNYEAQPDKSGLPSDRFSAERPEGSISTLTIQRTEQRDSAMYRCASSSSMTEGETQYFGPGTRLLVL.

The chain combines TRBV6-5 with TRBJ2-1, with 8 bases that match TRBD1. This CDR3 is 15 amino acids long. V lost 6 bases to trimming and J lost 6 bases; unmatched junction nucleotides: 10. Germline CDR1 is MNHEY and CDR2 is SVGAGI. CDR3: CASSPDRAFGNEQFF. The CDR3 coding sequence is TGTGCCAGCAGCCCGGACAGGGCGTTTGGCAATGAGCAGTTCTTC.

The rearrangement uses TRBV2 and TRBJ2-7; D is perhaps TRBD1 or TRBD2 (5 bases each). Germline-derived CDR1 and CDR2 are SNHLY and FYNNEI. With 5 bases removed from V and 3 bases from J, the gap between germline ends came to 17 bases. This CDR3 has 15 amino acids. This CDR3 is CASSSGTLSLYEQYV. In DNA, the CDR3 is TGTGCCAGCAGTTCCGGGACGTTGAGCCTCTACGAGCAGTACGTC.

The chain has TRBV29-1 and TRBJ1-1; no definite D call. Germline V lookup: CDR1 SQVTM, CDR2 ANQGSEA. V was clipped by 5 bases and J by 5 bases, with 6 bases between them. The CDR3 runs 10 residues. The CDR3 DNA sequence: TGCAGCGTTTGGTGGACTGAAGCTTTCTTT. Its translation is CSVWWTEAFF.

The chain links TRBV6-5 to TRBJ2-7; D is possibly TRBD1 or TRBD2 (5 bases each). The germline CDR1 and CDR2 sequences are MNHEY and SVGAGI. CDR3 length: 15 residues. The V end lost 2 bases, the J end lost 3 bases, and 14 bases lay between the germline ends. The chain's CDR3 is CASSYGDRLLYEQYF. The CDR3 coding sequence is TGTGCCAGCAGTTACGGGGACCGACTTCTCTACGAGCAGTACTTC.

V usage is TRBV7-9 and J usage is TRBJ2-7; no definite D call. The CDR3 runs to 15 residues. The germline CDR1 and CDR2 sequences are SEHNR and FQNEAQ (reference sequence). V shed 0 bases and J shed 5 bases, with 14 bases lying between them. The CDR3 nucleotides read TGTGCCAGCAGCTTAGCACCCCGAAGCGTTGACGAGCAGTACTTC. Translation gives CASSLAPRSVDEQYF.

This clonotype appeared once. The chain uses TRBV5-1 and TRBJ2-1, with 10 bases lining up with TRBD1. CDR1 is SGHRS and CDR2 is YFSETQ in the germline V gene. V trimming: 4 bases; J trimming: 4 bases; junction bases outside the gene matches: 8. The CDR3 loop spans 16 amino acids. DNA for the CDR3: TGCGCCAGCAGCCCCGCCGGACAGGGGGAGTACAATGAGCAGTTCTTC. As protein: CASSPAGQGEYNEQFF.

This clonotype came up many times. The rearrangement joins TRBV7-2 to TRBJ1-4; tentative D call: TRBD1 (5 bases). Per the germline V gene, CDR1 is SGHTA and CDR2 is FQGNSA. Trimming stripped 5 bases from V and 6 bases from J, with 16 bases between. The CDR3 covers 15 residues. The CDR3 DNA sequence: TGTGCCAGCAGCACCAACAGGATACGAGATGAAAAACTGTTTTTT. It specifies CASSTNRIRDEKLFF.

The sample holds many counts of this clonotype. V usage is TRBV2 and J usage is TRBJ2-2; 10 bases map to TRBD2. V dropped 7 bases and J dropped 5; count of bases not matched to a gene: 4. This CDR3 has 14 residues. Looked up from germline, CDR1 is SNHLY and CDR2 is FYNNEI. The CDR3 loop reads CASIERGGTGELFF. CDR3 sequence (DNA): TGTGCCAGCATCGAGCGGGGGGGTACCGGGGAGCTGTTTTTT.

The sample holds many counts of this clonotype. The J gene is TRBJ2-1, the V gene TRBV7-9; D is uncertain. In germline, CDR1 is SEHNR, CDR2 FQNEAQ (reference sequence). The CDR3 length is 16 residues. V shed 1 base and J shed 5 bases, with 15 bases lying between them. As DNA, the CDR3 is TGTGCCAGCAGCTTAGTCTCCATTCTCCGGGACAATGAGCAGTTCTTC. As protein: CASSLVSILRDNEQFF.

CDR3 region: CATRTGQETQYF. The CDR3 DNA follows: TGTGCCACTAGGACAGGCCAAGAGACCCAGTACTTC. The chain joins TRBV7-9 to TRBJ2-5; TRBD1 aligns across 7 bases. V trimming: 10 bases; J trimming: 1 base; junction bases outside the gene matches: 3. This CDR3 is 12 amino acids long. Germline lookup yields CDR1 SEHNR and CDR2 FQNEAQ (reference sequence).

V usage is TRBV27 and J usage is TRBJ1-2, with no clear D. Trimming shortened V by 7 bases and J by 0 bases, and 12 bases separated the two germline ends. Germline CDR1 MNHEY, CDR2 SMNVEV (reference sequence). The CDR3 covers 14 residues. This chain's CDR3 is CASTSSGTNYGYTF. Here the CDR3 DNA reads TGTGCCAGCACCTCTTCCGGAACTAACTATGGCTACACCTTC.

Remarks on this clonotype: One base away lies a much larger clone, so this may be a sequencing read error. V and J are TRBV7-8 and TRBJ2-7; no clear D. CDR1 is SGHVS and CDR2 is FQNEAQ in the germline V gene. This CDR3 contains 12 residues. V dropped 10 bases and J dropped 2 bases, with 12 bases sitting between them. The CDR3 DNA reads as TGTGCCAACAGATCAACGGCCTACGAGCAGTACTTC. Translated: CANRSTAYEQYF.

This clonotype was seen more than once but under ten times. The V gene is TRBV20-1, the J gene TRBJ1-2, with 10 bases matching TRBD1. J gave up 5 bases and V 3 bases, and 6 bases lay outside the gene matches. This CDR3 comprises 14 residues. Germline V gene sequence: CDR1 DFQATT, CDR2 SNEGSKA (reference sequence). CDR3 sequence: CSARGTGDAYGYTF. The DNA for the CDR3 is TGCAGTGCTAGGGGGACAGGGGATGCTTATGGCTACACCTTC.

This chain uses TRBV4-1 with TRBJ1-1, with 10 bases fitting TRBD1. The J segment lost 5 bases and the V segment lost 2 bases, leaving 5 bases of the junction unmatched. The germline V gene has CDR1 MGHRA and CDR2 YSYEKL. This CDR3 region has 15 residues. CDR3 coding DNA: TGCGCCAGCAGCCAACCTGGGACAGGGGAAACTGAAGCTTTCTTT. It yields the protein CASSQPGTGETEAFF.

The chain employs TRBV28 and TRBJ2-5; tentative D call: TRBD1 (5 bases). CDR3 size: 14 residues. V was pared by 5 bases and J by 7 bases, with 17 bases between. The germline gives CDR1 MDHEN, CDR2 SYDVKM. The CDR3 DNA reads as TGTGCCAGCAGTCTGACAGTTGAACGGAGGACCCAGTACTTC. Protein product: CASSLTVERRTQYF.

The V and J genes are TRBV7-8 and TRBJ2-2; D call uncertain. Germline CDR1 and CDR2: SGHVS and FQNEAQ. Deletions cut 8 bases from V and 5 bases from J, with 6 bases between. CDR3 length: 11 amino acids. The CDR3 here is CASGKTGELFF. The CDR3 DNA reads TGTGCCAGCGGGAAGACCGGGGAGCTGTTTTTT.

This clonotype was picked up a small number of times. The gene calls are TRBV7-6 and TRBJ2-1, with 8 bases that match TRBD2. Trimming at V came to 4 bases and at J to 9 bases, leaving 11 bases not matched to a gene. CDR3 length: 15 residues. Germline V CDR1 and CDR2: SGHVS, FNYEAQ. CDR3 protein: CASSSRGGTNGEQFF. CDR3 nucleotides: TGTGCCAGCAGCTCACGGGGGGGCACGAATGGTGAGCAGTTCTTC.

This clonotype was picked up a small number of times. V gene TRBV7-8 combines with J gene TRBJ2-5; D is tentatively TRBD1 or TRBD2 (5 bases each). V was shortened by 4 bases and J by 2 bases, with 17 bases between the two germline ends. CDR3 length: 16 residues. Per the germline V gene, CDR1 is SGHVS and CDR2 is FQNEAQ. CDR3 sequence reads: CASSYAPGSGQETQYF. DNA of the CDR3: TGTGCCAGCAGCTACGCTCCAGGGAGTGGACAAGAGACCCAGTACTTC.

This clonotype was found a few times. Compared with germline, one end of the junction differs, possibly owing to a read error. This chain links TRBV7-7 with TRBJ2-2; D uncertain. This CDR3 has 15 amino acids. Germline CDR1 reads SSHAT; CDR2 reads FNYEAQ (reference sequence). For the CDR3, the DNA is TGTGCTAGCAGGCCCTCTGCAACGAACACCGGGGAGCTGTTTTTT. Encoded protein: CASRPSATNTGELFF.

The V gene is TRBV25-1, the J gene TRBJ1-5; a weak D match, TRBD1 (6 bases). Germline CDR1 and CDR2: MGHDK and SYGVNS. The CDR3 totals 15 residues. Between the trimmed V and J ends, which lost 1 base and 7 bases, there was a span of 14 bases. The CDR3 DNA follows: TGTGCCAGCAGTGAATCGCAGACAGGCTGGCAGCCCCAGCATTTT. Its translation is CASSESQTGWQPQHF.